The 10 T cell receptor beta chains in this list originate from one sample, sequenced in a study of T cells after posttransplantation cyclophosphamide. Repertoires were generated with immunoSEQ multiplex PCR, while TCRdb's copy carries only in-frame clones and drops some. The sample contains around 16,000 clones, approximately 88% of which appear only once. Sampled 1 year posttransplant, controls received myeloablative marrow transplants, methotrexate and a calcineurin inhibitor. Source: PBMCs, taken approximately 390 days after allogeneic stem cell transplant with calcineurin inhibitor and methotrexate. Receptors originate from a male patient under 35 who received an allogeneic stem cell transplant from a related donor, was CMV-positive, and had no GVHD. A share of the T cells may be of graft donor origin.

The sample holds one count of this clone. The genes are TRBV6-1 and TRBJ2-7; 11 nucleotides line up with TRBD1. This CDR3 contains 15 residues. Germline CDR1 MNHNS, CDR2 SASEGT. V lost 8 bases and J lost 3; bases outside the gene matches: 9. CDR3: CASHSGTGGSYEQYF. DNA of the CDR3: TGTGCCAGCCATTCCGGGACAGGGGGAAGCTACGAGCAGTACTTC.

The chain has TRBV18 and TRBJ2-7; 7 bases match TRBD1. V trimming: 6 bases; J trimming: 5 bases; junction bases outside the gene matches: 10. This CDR3 has 14 amino acids. CDR1 and CDR2 from the germline V gene are KGHSH and LQKENI. The CDR3 is CASSPGQKGNEQYF. CDR3 nucleotide sequence: TGTGCCAGCTCCCCGGGACAGAAAGGCAACGAGCAGTACTTC.

V and J are TRBV11-2 and TRBJ1-5; D uncertain. The CDR3 extends over 16 amino acids. Trimming stripped 5 bases from V and 1 base from J, with 15 bases between. The V gene's germline CDR1 is SGHAT and CDR2 FQNNGV. CDR3 DNA: TGTGCCAGCAGCCCGAGACGGGGTGGGAGCAATCAGCCCCAGCATTTT. Translating gives CASSPRRGGSNQPQHF.

The chain joins TRBV5-1 to TRBJ2-2, with a weak D call TRBD2 (5 bases). Germline V lookup: CDR1 SGHRS, CDR2 YFSETQ. The CDR3 has 16 amino acids. V lost 4 bases and J lost 1, with 14 bases in between. The CDR3 spells CASSLSGSENTGELFF. For the CDR3, the DNA is TGCGCCAGCAGCCTTTCGGGTAGCGAGAACACCGGGGAGCTGTTTTTT.

V gene TRBV5-6 combines with J gene TRBJ2-5; 13 nucleotides match TRBD2. Germline V gives CDR1 SGHDT, CDR2 YYEEEE. V lost 3 bases to trimming and J lost 5 bases; unmatched junction nucleotides: 10. The length of the CDR3 is 17 residues. DNA for the CDR3: TGTGCCAGCAGCTATAGAACACTAGCGGGAGGGAAGGAGACCCAGTACTTC. This encodes CASSYRTLAGGKETQYF.

V gene TRBV6-4 combines with J gene TRBJ2-2; the match to TRBD2 covers 12 bases. The length of the CDR3 is 16 residues. Germline lookup yields CDR1 MRHNA and CDR2 SNTAGT. V shed 3 bases and J 4 bases; nucleotides not matched to a gene: 3. DNA of the CDR3: TGTGCCAGCAGTGAACTAGCGGGAGGTCTCACCGGGGAGCTGTTTTTT. Protein: CASSELAGGLTGELFF.

Worth noting for this clone: At one end, the junction sequence differs from germline, possibly due to a read error. J is TRBJ2-1 and V is TRBV30; D is unclear. The germline V gene has CDR1 GTSNPN and CDR2 SVGIG (reference sequence). The CDR3 spans 13 residues. CDR3 DNA sequence: TGTGCCTGGAGTCCCAGTACTTACAGTGAGCAGTTCTTC. This sequence encodes CAWSPSTYSEQFF.

With regard to this clone: The junction departs from germline at one end; a sequencing error may be responsible. The chain uses TRBV28 and TRBJ2-1; 7 bases align to TRBD1. Germline loops: CDR1 MDHEN, CDR2 SYDVKM. This CDR3 has 15 residues. The CDR3 protein is CASSRRDRHYSEQFF. CDR3 nucleotide sequence: TGTGCCAGCAGTCGTCGGGACAGACACTACAGTGAGCAGTTCTTC.

V gene TRBV7-2 combines with J gene TRBJ2-1, with 7 bases aligning to TRBD1. V lost 3 bases, J lost 9 bases, and 11 bases stayed unmatched. The CDR3 extends over 15 amino acids. The germline V gene has CDR1 SGHTA and CDR2 FQGNSA. The CDR3 is CASSFMGPWDSEQFF. CDR3 in DNA: TGTGCCAGCAGCTTCATGGGTCCGTGGGACAGTGAGCAGTTCTTC.

The J gene is TRBJ1-4, the V gene TRBV4-1; D is uncertain. V shed 1 base and J shed 7 bases, with 7 bases lying between them. This CDR3 region has 13 residues. The germline gives CDR1 MGHRA, CDR2 YSYEKL. The CDR3 reads CASSQVRSEKLFF. The CDR3 DNA is TGCGCCAGCAGCCAAGTAAGGAGTGAAAAACTGTTTTTT.